This T cell receptor beta chain was captured in a study of a mutant IDH1 vaccine in newly diagnosed glioma. Turning to the study itself: Former treatment meant radiotherapy, temozolomide, or both; the majority had gotten both.

General observations from the study: It was 80% to 95% of patients that developed vaccine-induced immune responses.

V gave up 5 bases and J gave up 3 bases; unmatched junction bases: 4. CDR3 length equals 13 residues. Germline lookup yields CDR1 ENHRY and CDR2 SYGVKD. Time point indicated: baseline, week 1 (first vaccination visit). The treatment here: pre-vaccination baseline after standard-of-care therapy. New astrocytomas of WHO grade 3 or 4 that were IDH1-mutant and ATRX-lost were found in the donors. Comments on this clone: Its cognate antigen is unknown.

The assay was immunoSEQ multiplex PCR, and TCRdb's table has in-frame clones only and misses some. The repertoire holds roughly 70,000 clones, with 86% as singletons. This sequence originates from a man aged 25-45 years with glioma. This chain links TRBV10-3 with TRBJ2-7, with TRBD2 matching 7 bases. The specimen was PBMCs, collected from a glioma patient treated with radiotherapy, temozolomide or both. CDR3: CAISMREGYEQYF. DNA for the CDR3: TGTGCCATCAGTATGAGGGAGGGCTACGAGCAGTACTTC.